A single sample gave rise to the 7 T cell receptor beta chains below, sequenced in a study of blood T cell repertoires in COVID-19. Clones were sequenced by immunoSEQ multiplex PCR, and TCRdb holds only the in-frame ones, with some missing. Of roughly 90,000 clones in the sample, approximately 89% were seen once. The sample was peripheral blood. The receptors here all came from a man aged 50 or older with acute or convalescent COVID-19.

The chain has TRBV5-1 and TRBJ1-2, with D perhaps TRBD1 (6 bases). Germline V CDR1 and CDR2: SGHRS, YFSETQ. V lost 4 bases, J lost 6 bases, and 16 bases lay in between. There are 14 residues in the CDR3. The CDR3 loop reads CASSPDNRAHGYTF. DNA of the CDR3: TGCGCCAGCAGCCCCGATAACAGGGCGCATGGCTACACCTTC.

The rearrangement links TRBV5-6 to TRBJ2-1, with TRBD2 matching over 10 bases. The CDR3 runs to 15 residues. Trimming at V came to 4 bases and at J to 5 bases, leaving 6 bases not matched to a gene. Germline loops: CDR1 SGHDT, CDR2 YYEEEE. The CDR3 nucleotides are TGTGCCAGCAGCCCGGTAGCGGGAGGCGACAATGAGCAGTTCTTC. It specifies CASSPVAGGDNEQFF. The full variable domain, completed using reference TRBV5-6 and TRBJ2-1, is DAGVTQSPTHLIKTRGQQVTLRCSPKSGHDTVSWYQQALGQGPQFIFQYYEEEERQRGNFPDRFSGHQFPNYSSELNVNALLLGDSALYLCASSPVAGGDNEQFFGPGTRLTVL.

The CDR3 DNA is TGTGCCACCAGCAGAGGCGGGGTGACTGAAGCTTTCTTT. As protein: CATSRGGVTEAFF. This chain links TRBV15 with TRBJ1-1; no firm D call. The V gene's germline CDR1 is LNHNV and CDR2 YYDKDF (reference sequence). The CDR3 has 13 residues. The germline V and J ends were trimmed by 1 base and 5 bases, with 8 bases remaining between them.

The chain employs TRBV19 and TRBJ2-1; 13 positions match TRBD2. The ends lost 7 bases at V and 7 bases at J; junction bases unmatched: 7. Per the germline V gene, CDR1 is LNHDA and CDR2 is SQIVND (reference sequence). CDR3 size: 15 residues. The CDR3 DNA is TGTGCCAGTACCCTGACTAGCGGGGGGTTGAATGAGCAGTTCTTC. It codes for CASTLTSGGLNEQFF.

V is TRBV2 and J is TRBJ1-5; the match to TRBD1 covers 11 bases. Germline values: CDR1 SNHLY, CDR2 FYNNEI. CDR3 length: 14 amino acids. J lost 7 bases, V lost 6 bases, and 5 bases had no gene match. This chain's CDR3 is CASSRTGGRQPQHF. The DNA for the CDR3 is TGTGCCAGCAGCAGGACAGGGGGCAGGCAGCCCCAGCATTTT.

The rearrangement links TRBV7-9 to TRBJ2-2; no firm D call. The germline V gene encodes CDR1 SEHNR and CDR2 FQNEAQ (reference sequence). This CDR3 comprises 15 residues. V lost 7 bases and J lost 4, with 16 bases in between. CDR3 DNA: TGTGCCAGCACCAACCAGCGTTCCCCCACCGGGGAGCTGTTTTTT. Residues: CASTNQRSPTGELFF.

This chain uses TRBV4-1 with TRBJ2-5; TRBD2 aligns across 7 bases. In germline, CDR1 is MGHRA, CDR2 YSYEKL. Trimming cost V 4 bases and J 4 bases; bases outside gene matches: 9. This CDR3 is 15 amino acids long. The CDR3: CASSPGRRGRETQYF. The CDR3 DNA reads TGCGCCAGCAGCCCGGGCCGGCGGGGGAGAGAGACCCAGTACTTC.